Presented here are 24 T cell receptor beta chains from one specimen sequenced in a study of blood T cell repertoires in COVID-19. TCRdb keeps only in-frame clones here, not all; method: immunoSEQ multiplex PCR. The sample has 200,000 to 250,000 clones, about nine tenths seen once. Specimen: PBMCs or T cells enriched from blood (not recorded which). These receptors were taken from a man aged 25-45 years in a cohort exposed to, infected with or recovered from COVID-19 (not recorded which).

The rearrangement uses TRBV6-2 or TRBV6-3 and TRBJ2-7; 9 nucleotides line up with TRBD2. The CDR3 contains 16 residues. The trim removed 4 bases at V and 3 bases at J, leaving 10 bases unmatched. CDR1 MNHEY and CDR2 SVGEGT come from the germline V gene. This CDR3 is CASSSLRLAANYEQYF. CDR3 bases: TGTGCCAGCAGTTCGCTACGACTAGCGGCAAACTACGAGCAGTACTTC.

The CDR3 spells CASSPTPYNEQFF. Written as DNA, the CDR3 is TGTGCCAGCAGTCCGACACCCTACAATGAGCAGTTCTTC. The chain joins TRBV28 to TRBJ2-1, with D unclear. The CDR3 contains 13 residues. CDR1 MDHEN and CDR2 SYDVKM come from the germline V gene. Trimming removed 5 bases at V and 2 bases at J, with 7 bases between.

By share, this clone ranks as large. J is TRBJ2-1 and V is TRBV9, with TRBD2 as a possible D gene (7 bases). CDR1 and CDR2 (germline): SGDLS, YYNGEE. Trimming removed 0 bases at V and 2 bases at J, with 18 bases between. CDR3 length equals 18 residues. DNA of the CDR3: TGTGCCAGCAGCGTAGAAGGGGGAGGGTATTCTACCTACAATGAGCAGTTCTTC. It yields the protein CASSVEGGGYSTYNEQFF.

About this clone itself: The identical CDR3 is also encoded by other nucleotide sequences in the sample. V usage is TRBV29-1 and J usage is TRBJ1-5, with 8 bases fitting TRBD1. CDR1 is SQVTM, CDR2 ANQGSEA, per germline. V shed 5 bases and J 3 bases; nucleotides not matched to a gene: 6. The CDR3 consists of 14 residues. CDR3 DNA sequence: TGCAGCGTTTCGACAGGGGCGGTCAATCAGCCCCAGCATTTT. This translates into CSVSTGAVNQPQHF.

V usage is TRBV28 and J usage is TRBJ1-6, with D maybe TRBD1 (6 bases). Per the germline V gene, CDR1 is MDHEN and CDR2 is SYDVKM. The V end was cut by 6 bases, the J end by 8 bases, with 20 bases between. The CDR3 has 16 amino acids. This CDR3 reads CASSSPRGGWDSPLHF. Written as DNA, the CDR3 is TGTGCCAGCAGCTCACCCAGAGGGGGATGGGATTCACCCCTCCACTTT. Drawing the rest from reference TRBV28 and TRBJ1-6, the complete variable domain is DVKVTQSSRYLVKRTGEKVFLECVQDMDHENMFWYRQDPGLGLRLIYFSYDVKMKEKGDIPEGYSVSREKKERFSLILESASTNQTSMYLCASSSPRGGWDSPLHFGNGTRLTVT.

The CDR3 sequence: CASSLGLVGTYEQYF. CDR3 sequence (DNA): TGTGCCAGCAGCTTAGGACTAGTGGGAACATACGAGCAGTACTTC. The chain links TRBV7-6 to TRBJ2-7, with a tentative D call TRBD2 (6 bases). Germline CDR1 reads SGHVS; CDR2 reads FNYEAQ. With 1 base removed from V and 4 bases from J, the gap between germline ends came to 14 bases. The CDR3 extends over 15 amino acids.

About this clone: The sample carries other DNA sequences with the same CDR3. This chain links TRBV27 with TRBJ1-2; D ambiguous. Trimming left V 4 bases short and J 6 bases short, with 6 bases between. From germline, CDR1 is MNHEY and CDR2 SMNVEV (reference sequence). The CDR3 extends over 11 amino acids. The CDR3 nucleotides read TGTGCCAGCAGTTCCGGGAATGGCTACACCTTC. Protein product: CASSSGNGYTF.

This clone occurred once. CDR3 in amino acids: CASSIKSGYASTDTQYF. CDR3 sequence (DNA): TGTGCCAGTAGTATTAAAAGCGGGTACGCTAGCACAGATACGCAGTATTTT. The chain has TRBV19 and TRBJ2-3, with D possibly being TRBD2 (6 bases). The V end was cut by 3 bases, the J end by 0 bases, with 16 bases between. Germline V gene sequence: CDR1 LNHDA, CDR2 SQIVND (reference sequence). The CDR3 is 17 residues long.

J is TRBJ1-6 and V is TRBV10-3; 10 bases align to TRBD1. This CDR3 region has 14 residues. Trimming removed 5 bases from V and 9 bases from J; junction bases left unmatched: 4. The germline V gene has CDR1 ENHRY and CDR2 SYGVKD. The CDR3 coding sequence is TGTGCCATCAGTATGACAGGGGGCGGTTCACCCCTCCACTTT. It is translated as CAISMTGGGSPLHF.

This CDR3 is CASSLLHISYNEQFF. The CDR3 coding sequence is TGTGCCAGCAGCTTATTACATATCTCCTACAATGAGCAGTTCTTC. The chain links TRBV7-9 to TRBJ2-1, with D unclear. This CDR3 region has 15 residues. CDR1 is SEHNR, CDR2 FQNEAQ, per germline (reference sequence). V dropped 2 bases and J dropped 0 bases, with 8 bases sitting between them. Together with reference TRBV7-9 and TRBJ2-1, the CDR3 gives the full variable domain: DTGVSQNPRHKITKRGQNVTFRCDPISEHNRLYWYRQTLGQGPEFLTYFQNEAQLEKSRLLSDRFSAERPKGSFSTLEIQRTEQGDSAMYLCASSLLHISYNEQFFGPGTRLTVL.

The CDR3 bases are TGTGCCAGCAGTTTTCGGACTCGCAACATTCAGTACTTC. Translated, it gives CASSFRTRNIQYF. This chain joins TRBV6-2 or TRBV6-3 and TRBJ2-4, with TRBD2 as a possible D gene (5 bases). Germline V CDR1 and CDR2: MNHEY, SVGEGT. The CDR3 runs to 13 residues. V lost 4 bases to trimming and J lost 7 bases, with 11 bases between them.

The chain combines TRBV28 with TRBJ1-2; D is possibly TRBD1 (6 bases). V gave up 8 bases and J gave up 5 bases, with 18 bases separating them. The germline V gene has CDR1 MDHEN and CDR2 SYDVKM. The CDR3 length is 14 residues. CDR3 sequence reads: CASGVGGFVYGYTF. As DNA, the CDR3 is TGTGCCAGCGGAGTAGGGGGTTTCGTTTATGGCTACACCTTC.

The J gene is TRBJ2-5, the V gene TRBV5-4, with 7 bases matching TRBD1. With 2 bases clipped from V and 5 bases from J, the junction kept 6 bases outside the gene matches. The CDR3 totals 14 residues. CDR1 is SGHNT and CDR2 is YYREEE in the germline V gene (reference sequence). The CDR3 sequence is CASSFPGGSETQYF. CDR3 in DNA: TGTGCCAGCAGCTTTCCAGGGGGAAGCGAGACCCAGTACTTC.

The chain combines TRBV19 with TRBJ2-3; the match to TRBD2 covers 10 bases. After removal of 3 bases from V and 8 bases from J, the junction contained 17 bases not matched to a gene. The CDR3 runs 18 residues. In germline, CDR1 is LNHDA, CDR2 SQIVND (reference sequence). This CDR3 reads CASSIDITGTSAPGTQYF. Written as DNA, the CDR3 is TGTGCCAGTAGTATCGACATCACCGGGACTAGCGCACCAGGTACGCAGTATTTT.

The chain employs TRBV19 and TRBJ2-1, with TRBD2 matching 9 bases. The germline V gene has CDR1 LNHDA and CDR2 SQIVND (reference sequence). V shed 5 bases and J 3 bases; nucleotides not matched to a gene: 11. The CDR3 sequence is 17 residues long. CDR3: CASSAARLAGLYNEQFF. For the CDR3, the DNA is TGTGCCAGTAGTGCCGCGCGGCTAGCGGGACTCTACAATGAGCAGTTCTTC. The entire variable domain, with the rest obtained from reference TRBV19 and TRBJ2-1, is as follows: DGGITQSPKYLFRKEGQNVTLSCEQNLNHDAMYWYRQDPGQGLRLIYYSQIVNDFQKGDIAEGYSVSREKKESFPLTVTSAQKNPTAFYLCASSAARLAGLYNEQFFGPGTRLTVL.

This chain links TRBV28 with TRBJ1-2; 7 nucleotides align to TRBD1. This CDR3 is built from 17 residues. Germline loops: CDR1 MDHEN, CDR2 SYDVKM. V lost 0 bases and J lost 3; bases outside the gene matches: 10. The CDR3: CASSLWAGGSVDYGYTF. The CDR3 bases are TGTGCCAGCAGTTTATGGGCAGGGGGTTCAGTTGACTATGGCTACACCTTC.

This clone was detected only once. The chain is built from TRBV21-1 and TRBJ1-2; TRBD1 is the table's D call and was not checked against the DNA. TRBV21-1 is annotated as a pseudogene. The CDR3 totals 23 residues. The CDR3 loop is CASSKAQEVPQKSTGGADYGYTF. The CDR3 DNA reads TGTGCCAGCAGCAAAGCTCAGGAAGTCCCCCAAAAATCGACAGGTGGGGCAGACTATGGCTACACCTTC.

V usage is TRBV7-9 and J usage is TRBJ2-7, with 9 bases that match TRBD1. Losses at the gene ends were 2 bases for V and 2 bases for J; bases not matched to a gene: 10. The CDR3 consists of 17 residues. Germline-derived CDR1 and CDR2 are SEHNR and FQNEAQ (reference sequence). The CDR3 region has the DNA TGTGCCAGCAGCTTACCCCCCCGGGACAGGGACACCTACGAGCAGTACTTC. Translation: CASSLPPRDRDTYEQYF.

The CDR3 spells CASSSRTAGELFF. CDR3 nucleotide sequence: TGTGCCAGCAGCTCGAGGACAGCCGGGGAGCTGTTTTTT. The chain uses TRBV13 and TRBJ2-2; tentative D call: TRBD1 (6 bases). Trimming cost V 4 bases and J 6 bases, with 9 bases left between them. This CDR3 contains 13 residues. Germline CDR1 and CDR2: PRHDT and FYEKMQ (reference sequence).

The V call is TRBV19, the J call TRBJ2-5, with 13 bases identical to TRBD2. This CDR3 spans 15 amino acids. The V gene end was trimmed by 6 bases and the J gene end by 1 base; junction bases not matched to a gene: 2. Germline V gene data show CDR1 as LNHDA and CDR2 as SQIVND (reference sequence). The CDR3 loop reads CASSRTSGSQETQYF. The CDR3 DNA is TGTGCCAGTAGCCGGACTAGCGGGAGCCAAGAGACCCAGTACTTC. Together with reference TRBV19 and TRBJ2-5, the CDR3 gives the full variable domain: DGGITQSPKYLFRKEGQNVTLSCEQNLNHDAMYWYRQDPGQGLRLIYYSQIVNDFQKGDIAEGYSVSREKKESFPLTVTSAQKNPTAFYLCASSRTSGSQETQYFGPGTRLLVL.

In its sample, this clone was seen once. This chain uses TRBV13 with TRBJ2-6; TRBD1 matches at 9 bases. In germline, CDR1 is PRHDT, CDR2 FYEKMQ (reference sequence). The V and J ends lost 5 bases and 4 bases, in that order; junction bases with no gene match: 9. The CDR3 runs to 17 residues. CDR3 in amino acids: CASSLGQGASGANVLTF. For the CDR3, the DNA is TGTGCCAGCAGCCTGGGACAGGGTGCTTCCGGGGCCAACGTCCTGACTTTC.

The chain employs TRBV4-1 and TRBJ1-2, with 8 bases matching TRBD1. Germline values: CDR1 MGHRA, CDR2 YSYEKL. J gave up 3 bases and V 1 base, and 4 bases lay outside the gene matches. This CDR3 has 15 residues. The CDR3 reads CASSQAGQADYGYTF. CDR3 nucleotide sequence: TGCGCCAGCAGCCAAGCGGGACAGGCTGACTATGGCTACACCTTC.

The chain recombines TRBV27 with TRBJ1-3; D might be TRBD1 (6 bases). Deletions cut 6 bases from V and 7 bases from J, with 19 bases between. The CDR3 runs to 15 residues. Germline V gene lookup returns CDR1 MNHEY and CDR2 SMNVEV (reference sequence). The CDR3 DNA follows: TGTGCCAGCAGCGATATAGGGGGGGCGAGCAACACCATATATTTT. It encodes CASSDIGGASNTIYF.

This clone was seen a few times. The chain carries TRBV5-8 and TRBJ2-1; 8 bases map to TRBD1. CDR3 size: 15 residues. The V gene end was trimmed by 4 bases and the J gene end by 3 bases; junction bases not matched to a gene: 6. Germline V lookup: CDR1 SGHTS, CDR2 YDEGEE. CDR3 sequence (DNA): TGTGCCAGCAGCCCCCGGGACAGGTTCTACAATGAGCAGTTCTTC. Translation gives CASSPRDRFYNEQFF.